The sequence of this T cell receptor (beta chain) was determined in a study of cytomegalovirus exposure and HLA in healthy donors. Notes on the study in general: Among TCR beta chains, those listed as cytomegalovirus-associated numbered some 170. Looking again later, the authors saw that most CMV-associated TCR beta chains seemed HLA-restricted. Follow-up analysis later connected one missense variant in DCLRE1C with trimming of TCR beta V- and J-genes.

Trimming removed 6 bases from V and 2 bases from J, with 12 bases in between. Germline V gives CDR1 MNHEY, CDR2 SVGAGI. The CDR3 has 14 residues. It was with 60 Vbeta and 13 Jbeta primers that the PCR ran. Data came from immunoSEQ multiplex PCR; TCRdb stores just in-frame clones and leaves some out. The profile shows about 98,000 clones, about 81% of them singletons. As regards this clone: Its antigen is unidentified.

The chain has TRBV6-5 and TRBJ2-3; D gene unclear. Specimen: PBMCs. The sequence was collected from a man between 35 and 55 years old in good health and CMV-seronegative. CDR3: CASRAVDFTDTQYF. CDR3 nucleotides: TGTGCCAGCAGGGCCGTAGACTTCACAGATACGCAGTATTTT.